Detailed here is one TCR beta chain. At one end the junction does not follow the germline gene, possibly because of a read error. This sample is part of a study of tumor T cells in aggressive B-cell lymphoma. The germline V gene has CDR1 SGHNT and CDR2 YYREEE (reference sequence). This CDR3 spans 15 amino acids. Using immunoSEQ multiplex PCR, the repertoire was profiled, and TCRdb retains in-frame clones only, with some absent. The sample includes about 2,300 clones, approximately 80% seen only once; the top ten take under 15%. The sequence came from an adult with diffuse large B cell lymphoma. Sequences were obtained from tumor tissue. V and J are TRBV5-4 and TRBJ2-1; the match to TRBD1 covers 10 bases. The CDR3 region is CASRLDRGRYNEQFF. CDR3 nucleotides: TGTGCCAGCAGGTTGGACAGGGGGAGGTACAATGAGCAGTTCTTC.